This T cell receptor (beta chain) was profiled in a study of human T cells and chemical hapten exposure. Time point here: patch test 3, about 24 weeks after DPC sensitization. Treatment specified: therapeutic diphenylcyclopropenone sensitization with weekly scalp DPC. TCRdb reprocessed the RACE reads via MiXCR and lists one record per CDR3 protein. The table shows under 75,000 distinct CDR3 sequences, with around 10% occurring only once. V lost 7 bases and J lost 6, with 9 bases in between. Germline V lookup: CDR1 MDHEN, CDR2 SYDVKM. The CDR3 covers 11 residues. This TCR was sampled from a woman aged 45-59 years with alopecia areata. Some clones in this sample may be carry-over from other donors' samples. V and J are TRBV28 and TRBJ1-1; D gene unclear. The starting material was whole blood, obtained in connection with sensitization to the hapten diphenylcyclopropenone (DPC). The CDR3 region is CASTSPPEAFF. The DNA of the CDR3 is TGTGCCAGCACATCCCCACCTGAAGCTTTCTTT.